The source of this TCR beta chain is a study of T cell responses to AZD1222 COVID-19 vaccine. Trimming removed 1 base from V and 4 bases from J; junction bases left unmatched: 5. This CDR3 has 15 residues. Germline V gene sequence: CDR1 MNHNS, CDR2 SASEGT. Libraries were prepared by immunoSEQ multiplex PCR; TCRdb keeps only in-frame clonotypes and omits some of them. The sample has approximately 150,000 clones; around 90% are singletons. Concerning this clone: Its antigen remains unknown.

Findings and limits, study-wide: Regions left unmutated in variants are reportedly the target of nearly half of spike-specific TCRs. White British donors predominated, females outnumbered males, and clonal diversity was possibly underestimated. Just a handful of AZD1222 recipients tested seropositive at baseline. Repertoire samples came only from after the peak T cell response.

The clonotype comes from an adult who received the MenACWY meningococcal vaccine as a control. The genes are TRBV6-1 and TRBJ2-3; 7 nucleotides line up with TRBD1. This specimen was peripheral blood, taken 28 days after the second dose of the MenACWY control vaccine. CDR3 protein: CASSEVTGYPDTQYF. The CDR3 DNA sequence: TGTGCCAGCAGTGAAGTGACAGGGTATCCAGATACGCAGTATTTT.